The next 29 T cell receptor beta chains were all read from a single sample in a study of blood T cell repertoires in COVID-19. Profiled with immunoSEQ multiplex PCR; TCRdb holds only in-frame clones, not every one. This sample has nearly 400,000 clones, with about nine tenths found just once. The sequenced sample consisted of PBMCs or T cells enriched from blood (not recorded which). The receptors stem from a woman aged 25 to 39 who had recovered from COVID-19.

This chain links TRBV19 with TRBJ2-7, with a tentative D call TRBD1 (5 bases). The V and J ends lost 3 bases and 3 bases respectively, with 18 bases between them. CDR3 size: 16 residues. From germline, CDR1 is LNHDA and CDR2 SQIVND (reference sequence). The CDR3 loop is CASSISFGTQGYEQYF. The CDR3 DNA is TGTGCCAGTAGTATTTCCTTTGGTACTCAGGGCTACGAGCAGTACTTC. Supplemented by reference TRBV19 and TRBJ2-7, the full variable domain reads DGGITQSPKYLFRKEGQNVTLSCEQNLNHDAMYWYRQDPGQGLRLIYYSQIVNDFQKGDIAEGYSVSREKKESFPLTVTSAQKNPTAFYLCASSISFGTQGYEQYFGPGTRLTVT.

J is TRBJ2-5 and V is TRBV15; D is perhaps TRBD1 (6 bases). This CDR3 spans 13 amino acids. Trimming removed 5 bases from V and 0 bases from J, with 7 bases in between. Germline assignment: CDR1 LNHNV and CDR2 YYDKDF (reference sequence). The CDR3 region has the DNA TGTGCCACCAGCCGGGACAACCAAGAGACCCAGTACTTC. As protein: CATSRDNQETQYF. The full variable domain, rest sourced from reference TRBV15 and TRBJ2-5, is DAMVIQNPRYQVTQFGKPVTLSCSQTLNHNVMYWYQQKSSQAPKLLFHYYDKDFNNEADTPDNFQSRRPNTSFCFLDIRSPGLGDTAMYLCATSRDNQETQYFGPGTRLLVL.

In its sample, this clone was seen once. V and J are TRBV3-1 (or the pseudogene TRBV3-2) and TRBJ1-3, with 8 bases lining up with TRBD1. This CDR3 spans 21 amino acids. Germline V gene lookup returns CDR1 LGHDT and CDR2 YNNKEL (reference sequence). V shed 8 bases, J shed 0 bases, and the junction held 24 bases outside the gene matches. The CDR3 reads CASENNLGDRTNNRSGNTIYF. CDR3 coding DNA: TGTGCCAGCGAAAACAATCTCGGGGACAGGACTAATAACCGCTCTGGAAACACCATATATTTT.

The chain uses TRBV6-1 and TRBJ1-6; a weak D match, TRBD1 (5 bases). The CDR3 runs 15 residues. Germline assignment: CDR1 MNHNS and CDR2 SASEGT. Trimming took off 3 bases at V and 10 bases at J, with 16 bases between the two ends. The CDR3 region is CASSEGQGGRSPLHF. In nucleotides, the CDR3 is TGTGCCAGCAGTGAGGGGCAGGGCGGGAGATCACCCCTCCACTTT.

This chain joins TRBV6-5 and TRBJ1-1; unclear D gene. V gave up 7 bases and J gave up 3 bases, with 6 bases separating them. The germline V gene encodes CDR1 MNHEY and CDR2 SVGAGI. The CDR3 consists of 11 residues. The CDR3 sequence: CASIQYTEAFF. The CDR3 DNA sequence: TGTGCCAGCATCCAATACACTGAAGCTTTCTTT.

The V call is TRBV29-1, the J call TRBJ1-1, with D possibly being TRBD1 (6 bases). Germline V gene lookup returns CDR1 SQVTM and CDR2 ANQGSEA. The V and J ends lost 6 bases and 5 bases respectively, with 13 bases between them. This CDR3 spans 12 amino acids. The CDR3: CSVKGDWTEAFF. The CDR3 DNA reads TGCAGCGTCAAGGGGGATTGGACTGAAGCTTTCTTT. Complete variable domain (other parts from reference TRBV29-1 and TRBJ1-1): SAVISQKPSRDICQRGTSLTIQCQVDSQVTMMFWYRQQPGQSLTLIATANQGSEATYESGFVIDKFPISRPNLTFSTLTVSNMSPEDSSIYLCSVKGDWTEAFFGQGTRLTVV.

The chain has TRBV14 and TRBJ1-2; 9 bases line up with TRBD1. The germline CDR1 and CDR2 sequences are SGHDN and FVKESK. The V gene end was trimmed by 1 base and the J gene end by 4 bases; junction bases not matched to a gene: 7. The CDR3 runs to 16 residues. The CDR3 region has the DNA TGTGCCAGCAGCCAAGGGACGGGACAGGGACTCTATGGCTACACCTTC. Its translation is CASSQGTGQGLYGYTF.

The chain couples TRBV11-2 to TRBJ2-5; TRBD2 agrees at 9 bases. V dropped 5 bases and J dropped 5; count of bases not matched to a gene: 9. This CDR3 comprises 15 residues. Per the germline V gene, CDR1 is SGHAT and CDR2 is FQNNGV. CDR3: CASSPLRGGLETQYF. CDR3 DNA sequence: TGTGCCAGCAGCCCCCTGCGGGGGGGCCTGGAGACCCAGTACTTC.

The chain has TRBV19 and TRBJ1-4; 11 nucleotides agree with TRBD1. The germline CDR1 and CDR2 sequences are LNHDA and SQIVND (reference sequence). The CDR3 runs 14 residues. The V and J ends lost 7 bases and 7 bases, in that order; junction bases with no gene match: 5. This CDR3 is CASTRTGGGEKLFF. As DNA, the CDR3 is TGTGCCAGTACCCGGACAGGGGGCGGTGAAAAACTGTTTTTT.

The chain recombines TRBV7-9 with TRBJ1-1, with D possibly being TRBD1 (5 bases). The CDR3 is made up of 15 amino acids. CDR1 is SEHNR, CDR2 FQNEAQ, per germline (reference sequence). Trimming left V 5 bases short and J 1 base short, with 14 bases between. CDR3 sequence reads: CASSPQGSANTEAFF. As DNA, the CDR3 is TGTGCCAGCAGCCCCCAGGGATCCGCGAACACTGAAGCTTTCTTT.

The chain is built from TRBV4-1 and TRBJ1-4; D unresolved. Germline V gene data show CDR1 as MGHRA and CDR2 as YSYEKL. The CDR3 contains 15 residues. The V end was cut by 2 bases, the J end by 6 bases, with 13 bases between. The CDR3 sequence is CASSQSRTNDEKLFF. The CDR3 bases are TGCGCCAGCAGCCAATCTCGGACTAATGATGAAAAACTGTTTTTT.

The CDR3 bases are TGTGCCAGCAGCTTCTCCTATGGCTACACCTTC. This codes for CASSFSYGYTF. V and J are TRBV7-2 and TRBJ1-2; D is uncertain. In germline, CDR1 is SGHTA, CDR2 FQGNSA. The CDR3 sequence is 11 residues long. Trimming pared 3 bases from V and 4 bases from J, leaving 3 bases between.

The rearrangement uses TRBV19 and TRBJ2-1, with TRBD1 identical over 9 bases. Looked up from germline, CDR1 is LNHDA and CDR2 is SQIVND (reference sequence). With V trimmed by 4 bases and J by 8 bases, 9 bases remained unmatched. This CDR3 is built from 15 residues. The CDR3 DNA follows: TGTGCCAGTAGTAAACCGGGACAGGGTATCCATGAGCAGTTCTTC. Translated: CASSKPGQGIHEQFF.

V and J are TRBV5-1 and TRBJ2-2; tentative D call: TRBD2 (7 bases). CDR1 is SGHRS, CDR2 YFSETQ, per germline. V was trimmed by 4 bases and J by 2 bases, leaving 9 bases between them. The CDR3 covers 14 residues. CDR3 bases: TGCGCCAGCAGCGGGGGGGCTAACACCGGGGAGCTGTTTTTT. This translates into CASSGGANTGELFF. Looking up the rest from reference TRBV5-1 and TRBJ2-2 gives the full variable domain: KAGVTQTPRYLIKTRGQQVTLSCSPISGHRSVSWYQQTPGQGLQFLFEYFSETQRNKGNFPGRFSGRQFSNSRSEMNVSTLELGDSALYLCASSGGANTGELFFGEGSRLTVL.

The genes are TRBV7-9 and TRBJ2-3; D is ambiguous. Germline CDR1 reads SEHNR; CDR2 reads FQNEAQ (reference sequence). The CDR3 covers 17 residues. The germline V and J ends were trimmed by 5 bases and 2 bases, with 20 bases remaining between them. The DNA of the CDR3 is TGTGCCAGCAGCCCTAGGCTAGTATTGCGGTACACAGATACGCAGTATTTT. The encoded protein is CASSPRLVLRYTDTQYF.

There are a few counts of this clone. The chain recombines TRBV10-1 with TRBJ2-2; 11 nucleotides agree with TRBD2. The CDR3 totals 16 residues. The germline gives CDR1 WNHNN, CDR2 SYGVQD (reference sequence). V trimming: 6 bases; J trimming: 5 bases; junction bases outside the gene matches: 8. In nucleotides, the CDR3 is TGCGCCAGCAGCGGAACTAGCGGGAGAGGAACCGGGGAGCTGTTTTTT. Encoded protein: CASSGTSGRGTGELFF.

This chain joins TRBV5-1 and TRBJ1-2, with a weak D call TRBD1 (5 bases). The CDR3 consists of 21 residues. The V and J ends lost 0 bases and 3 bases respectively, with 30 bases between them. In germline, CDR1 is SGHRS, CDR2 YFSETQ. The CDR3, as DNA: TGCGCCAGCAGCTTGGACGGGCTCGAAGGTACGGCCCGACCGGGGGACTATGGCTACACCTTC. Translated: CASSLDGLEGTARPGDYGYTF.

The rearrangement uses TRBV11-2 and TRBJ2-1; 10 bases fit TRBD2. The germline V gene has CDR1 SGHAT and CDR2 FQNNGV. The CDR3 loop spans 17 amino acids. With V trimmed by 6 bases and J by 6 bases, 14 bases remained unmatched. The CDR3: CASSYLAGAGGSNEQFF. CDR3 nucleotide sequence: TGTGCCAGCAGTTACCTAGCGGGAGCGGGAGGTAGCAATGAGCAGTTCTTC.

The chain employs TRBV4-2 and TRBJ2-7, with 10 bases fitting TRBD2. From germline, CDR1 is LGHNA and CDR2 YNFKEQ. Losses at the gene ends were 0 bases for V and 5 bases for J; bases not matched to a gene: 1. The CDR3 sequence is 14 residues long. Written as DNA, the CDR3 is TGTGCCAGCAGCCAAGACCTAGCGGGAGACGAGCAGTACTTC. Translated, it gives CASSQDLAGDEQYF.

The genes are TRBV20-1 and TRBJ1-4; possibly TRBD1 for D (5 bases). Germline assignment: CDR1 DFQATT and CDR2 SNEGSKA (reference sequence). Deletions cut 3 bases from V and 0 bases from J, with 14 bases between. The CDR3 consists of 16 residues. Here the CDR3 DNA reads TGCAGTGCTAGTCGACAGACAATTACAACTAATGAAAAACTGTTTTTT. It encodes CSASRQTITTNEKLFF.

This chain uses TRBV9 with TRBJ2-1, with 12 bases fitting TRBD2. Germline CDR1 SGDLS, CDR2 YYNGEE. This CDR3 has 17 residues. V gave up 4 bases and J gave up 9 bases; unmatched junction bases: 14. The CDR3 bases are TGTGCCAGCAGCCGGACCATGACTAGCGGGAGAGGGGCTGAGCAGTTCTTC. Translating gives CASSRTMTSGRGAEQFF. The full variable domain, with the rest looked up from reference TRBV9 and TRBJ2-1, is DSGVTQTPKHLITATGQRVTLRCSPRSGDLSVYWYQQSLDQGLQFLIQYYNGEERAKGNILERFSAQQFPDLHSELNLSSLELGDSALYFCASSRTMTSGRGAEQFFGPGTRLTVL.

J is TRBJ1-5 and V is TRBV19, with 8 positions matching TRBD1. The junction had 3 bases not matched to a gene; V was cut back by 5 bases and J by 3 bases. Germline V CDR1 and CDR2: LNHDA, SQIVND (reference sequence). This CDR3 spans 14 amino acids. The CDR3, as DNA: TGTGCCAGTAGTGACAGGGGACCCAATCAGCCCCAGCATTTT. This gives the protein CASSDRGPNQPQHF.

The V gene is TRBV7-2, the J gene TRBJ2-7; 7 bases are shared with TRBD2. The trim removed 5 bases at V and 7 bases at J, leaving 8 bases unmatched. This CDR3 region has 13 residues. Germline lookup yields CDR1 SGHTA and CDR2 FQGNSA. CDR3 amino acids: CASSRLAEGEQYF. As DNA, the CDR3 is TGTGCCAGCAGCCGGCTAGCGGAGGGAGAGCAGTACTTC.

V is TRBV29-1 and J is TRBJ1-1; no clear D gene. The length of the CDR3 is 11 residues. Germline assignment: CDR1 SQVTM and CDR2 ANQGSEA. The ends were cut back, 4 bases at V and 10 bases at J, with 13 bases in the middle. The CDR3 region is CSVVSASGAFF. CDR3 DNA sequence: TGCAGCGTTGTAAGTGCCTCCGGAGCTTTCTTT.

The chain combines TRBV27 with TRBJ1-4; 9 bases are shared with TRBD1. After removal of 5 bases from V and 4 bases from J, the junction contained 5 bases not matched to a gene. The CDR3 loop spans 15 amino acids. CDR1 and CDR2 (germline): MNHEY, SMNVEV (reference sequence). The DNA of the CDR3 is TGTGCCAGCAGTAGCTGGACAGGGGTTAATGAAAAACTGTTTTTT. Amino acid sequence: CASSSWTGVNEKLFF. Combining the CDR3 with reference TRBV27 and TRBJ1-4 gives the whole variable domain EAQVTQNPRYLITVTGKKLTVTCSQNMNHEYMSWYRQDPGLGLRQIYYSMNVEVTDKGDVPEGYKVSRKEKRNFPLILESPSPNQTSLYFCASSSWTGVNEKLFFGSGTQLSVL.

The CDR3 nucleotides are TGTGCCAGTTCTGAGGGACTAGCGGGAACCTACGGTCAGTACTTC. Translation gives CASSEGLAGTYGQYF. V is TRBV18 and J is TRBJ2-7, with 13 bases matching TRBD2. The CDR3 spans 15 residues. Germline V gene sequence: CDR1 KGHSH, CDR2 LQKENI. After removal of 9 bases from V and 10 bases from J, the junction contained 15 bases not matched to a gene. Full variable domain (remainder filled in from reference TRBV18 and TRBJ2-7): NAGVMQNPRHLVRRRGQEARLRCSPMKGHSHVYWYRQLPEEGLKFMVYLQKENIIDESGMPKERFSAEFPKEGPSILRIQQVVRGDSAAYFCASSEGLAGTYGQYFGPGTRLTVT.

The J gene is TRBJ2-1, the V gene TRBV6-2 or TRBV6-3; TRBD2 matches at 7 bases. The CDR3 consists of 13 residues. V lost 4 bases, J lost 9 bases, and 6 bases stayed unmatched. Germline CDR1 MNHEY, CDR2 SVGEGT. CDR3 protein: CASSSWREGEQFF. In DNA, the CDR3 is TGTGCCAGCAGTTCTTGGAGGGAGGGTGAGCAGTTCTTC.

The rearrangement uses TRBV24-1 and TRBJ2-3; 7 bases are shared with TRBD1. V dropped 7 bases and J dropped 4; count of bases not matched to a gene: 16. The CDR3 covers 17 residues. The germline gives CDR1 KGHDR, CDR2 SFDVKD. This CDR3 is CATSPRLGGDAADTQYF. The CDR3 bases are TGTGCCACCAGCCCGAGGTTAGGGGGCGATGCTGCAGATACGCAGTATTTT.

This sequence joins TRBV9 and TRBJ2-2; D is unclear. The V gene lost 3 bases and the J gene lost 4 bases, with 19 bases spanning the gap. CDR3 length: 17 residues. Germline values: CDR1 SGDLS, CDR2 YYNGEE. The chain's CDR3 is CASSGRDGLLPTGELFF. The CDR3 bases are TGTGCCAGCAGCGGCAGAGACGGATTACTACCCACCGGGGAGCTGTTTTTT.